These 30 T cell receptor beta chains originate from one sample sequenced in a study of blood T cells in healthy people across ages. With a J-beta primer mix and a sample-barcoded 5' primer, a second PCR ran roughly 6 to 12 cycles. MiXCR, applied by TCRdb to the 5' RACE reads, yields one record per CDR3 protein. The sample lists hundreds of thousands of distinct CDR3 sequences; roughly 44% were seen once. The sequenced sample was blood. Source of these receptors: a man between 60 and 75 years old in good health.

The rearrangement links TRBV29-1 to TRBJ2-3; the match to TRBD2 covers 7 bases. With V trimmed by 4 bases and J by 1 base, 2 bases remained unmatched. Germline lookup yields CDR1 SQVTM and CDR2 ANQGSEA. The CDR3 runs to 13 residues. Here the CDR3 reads CSVGLAGTDTQYF. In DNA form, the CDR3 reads TGCAGCGTTGGACTAGCAGGCACAGATACGCAGTATTTT.

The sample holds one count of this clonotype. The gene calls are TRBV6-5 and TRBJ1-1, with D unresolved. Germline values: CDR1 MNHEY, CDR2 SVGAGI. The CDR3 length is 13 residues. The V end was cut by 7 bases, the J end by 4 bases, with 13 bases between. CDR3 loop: CASTPLSSTEAFF. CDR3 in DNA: TGTGCCAGCACCCCGCTCAGTAGCACTGAAGCTTTCTTT.

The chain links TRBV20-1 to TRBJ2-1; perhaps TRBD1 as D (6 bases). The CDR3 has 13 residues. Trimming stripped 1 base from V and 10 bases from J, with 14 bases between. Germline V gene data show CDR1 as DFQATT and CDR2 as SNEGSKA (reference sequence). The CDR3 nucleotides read TGCAGTGCTAGAGTACAGGGCTCGAGGGAGCAGTTCTTC. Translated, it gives CSARVQGSREQFF.

The CDR3 DNA reads TGCGCCAGCAGCCACGGGGGGAACTACAATGAGCAGTACTTC. This encodes CASSHGGNYNEQYF. The chain combines TRBV5-1 with TRBJ2-1; TRBD2 matches 7 bases. Matching the DNA end better, TRBJ2-7 makes the J call doubtful. CDR1 SGHRS and CDR2 YFSETQ come from the germline V gene. The CDR3 consists of 14 residues.

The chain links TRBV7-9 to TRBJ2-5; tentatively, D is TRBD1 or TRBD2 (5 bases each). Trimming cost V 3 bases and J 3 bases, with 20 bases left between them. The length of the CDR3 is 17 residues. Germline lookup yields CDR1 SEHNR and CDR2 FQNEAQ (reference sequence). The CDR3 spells CASSLGRADRRKETQYF. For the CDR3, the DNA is TGTGCCAGCAGCTTGGGACGAGCGGACCGAAGAAAAGAGACCCAGTACTTC.

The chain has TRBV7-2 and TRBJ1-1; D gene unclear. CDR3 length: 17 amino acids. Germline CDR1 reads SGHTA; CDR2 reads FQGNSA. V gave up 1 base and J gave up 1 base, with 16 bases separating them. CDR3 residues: CASSLGGRLWENTEAFF. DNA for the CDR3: TGTGCCAGCAGCTTAGGTGGCAGGCTATGGGAGAACACTGAAGCTTTCTTT. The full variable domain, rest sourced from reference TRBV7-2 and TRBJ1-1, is GAGVSQSPSNKVTEKGKDVELRCDPISGHTALYWYRQSLGQGLEFLIYFQGNSAPDKSGLPSDRFSAERTGGSVSTLTIQRTQQEDSAVYLCASSLGGRLWENTEAFFGQGTRLTVV.

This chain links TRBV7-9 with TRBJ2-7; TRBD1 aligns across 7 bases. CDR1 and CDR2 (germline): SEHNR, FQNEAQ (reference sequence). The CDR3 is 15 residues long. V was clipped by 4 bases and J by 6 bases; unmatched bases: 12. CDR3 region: CASSSTLDRLGEQYF. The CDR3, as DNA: TGTGCCAGCAGCTCCACCCTGGACAGGTTAGGCGAGCAGTACTTC.

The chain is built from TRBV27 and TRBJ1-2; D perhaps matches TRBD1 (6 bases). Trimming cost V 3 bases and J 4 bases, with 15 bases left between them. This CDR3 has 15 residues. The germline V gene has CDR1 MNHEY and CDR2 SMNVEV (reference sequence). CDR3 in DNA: TGTGCCAGCAGTTTGCGTGGGGGGGGCAGCTATGGCTACACCTTC. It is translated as CASSLRGGGSYGYTF.

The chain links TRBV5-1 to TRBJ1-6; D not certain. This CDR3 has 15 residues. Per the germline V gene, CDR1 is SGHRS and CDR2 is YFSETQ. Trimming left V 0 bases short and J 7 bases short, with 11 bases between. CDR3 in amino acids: CASSLDGLSNSPLHF. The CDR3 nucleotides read TGCGCCAGCAGCTTGGACGGTCTGTCGAATTCACCCCTCCACTTT.

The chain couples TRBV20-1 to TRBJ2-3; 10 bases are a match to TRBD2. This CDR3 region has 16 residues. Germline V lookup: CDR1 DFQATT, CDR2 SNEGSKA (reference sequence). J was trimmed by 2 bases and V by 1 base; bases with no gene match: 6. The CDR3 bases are TGCAGTGCTAGAGTCGGCCTAGCGGGGGACACAGATACGCAGTATTTT. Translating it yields CSARVGLAGDTDTQYF.

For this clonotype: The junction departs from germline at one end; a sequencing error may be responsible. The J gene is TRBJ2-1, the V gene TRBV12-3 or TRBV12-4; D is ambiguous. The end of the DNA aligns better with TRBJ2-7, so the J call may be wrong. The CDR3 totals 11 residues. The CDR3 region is CTSSLNNEQYF. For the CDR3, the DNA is TGTACCAGCAGTTTGAACAATGAGCAGTACTTC.

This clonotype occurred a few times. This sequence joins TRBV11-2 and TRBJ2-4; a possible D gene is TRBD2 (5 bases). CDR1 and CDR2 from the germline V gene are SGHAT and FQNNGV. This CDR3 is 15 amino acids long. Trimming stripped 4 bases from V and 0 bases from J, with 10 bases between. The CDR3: CASSSTGLAKNIQYF. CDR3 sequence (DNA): TGTGCCAGCAGCTCAACTGGACTAGCCAAAAACATTCAGTACTTC.

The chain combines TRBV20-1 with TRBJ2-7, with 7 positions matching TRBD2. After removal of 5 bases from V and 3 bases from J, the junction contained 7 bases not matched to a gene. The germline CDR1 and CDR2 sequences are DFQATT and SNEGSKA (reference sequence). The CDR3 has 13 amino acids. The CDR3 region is CSASSGPFYEQYF. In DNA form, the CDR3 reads TGCAGTGCTTCTAGCGGCCCCTTCTACGAGCAGTACTTC.

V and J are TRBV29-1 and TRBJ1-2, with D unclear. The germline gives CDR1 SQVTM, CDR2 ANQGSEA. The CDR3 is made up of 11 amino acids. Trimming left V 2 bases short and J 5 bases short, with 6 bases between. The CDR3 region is CSVEWGYGYTF. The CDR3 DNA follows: TGCAGCGTTGAATGGGGATATGGCTACACCTTC.

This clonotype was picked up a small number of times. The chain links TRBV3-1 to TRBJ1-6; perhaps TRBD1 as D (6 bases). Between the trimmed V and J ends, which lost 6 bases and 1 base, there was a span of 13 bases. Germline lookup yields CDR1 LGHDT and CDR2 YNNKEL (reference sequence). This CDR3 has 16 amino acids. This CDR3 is CASRQGIGSYNSPLHF. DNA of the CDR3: TGTGCCAGCAGGCAGGGGATTGGATCCTATAATTCACCCCTCCACTTT. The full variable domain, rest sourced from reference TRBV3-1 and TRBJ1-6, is DTAVSQTPKYLVTQMGNDKSIKCEQNLGHDTMYWYKQDSKKFLKIMFSYNNKELIINETVPNRFSPKSPDKAHLNLHINSLELGDSAVYFCASRQGIGSYNSPLHFGNGTRLTVT.

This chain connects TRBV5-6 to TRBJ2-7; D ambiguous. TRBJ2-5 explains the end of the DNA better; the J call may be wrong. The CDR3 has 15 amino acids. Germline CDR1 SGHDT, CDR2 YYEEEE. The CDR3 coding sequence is TGTGCCAGCAGCCCGAGAGCCAGACCCGCGGAGACCCAGTACTTC. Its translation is CASSPRARPAETQYF.

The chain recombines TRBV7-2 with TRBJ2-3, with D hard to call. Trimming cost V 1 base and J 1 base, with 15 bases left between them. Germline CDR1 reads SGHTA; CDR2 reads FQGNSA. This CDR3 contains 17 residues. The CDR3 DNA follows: TGTGCCAGCAGCTTAGTCCCCACAGTCAAAGGCACAGATACGCAGTATTTT. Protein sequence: CASSLVPTVKGTDTQYF.

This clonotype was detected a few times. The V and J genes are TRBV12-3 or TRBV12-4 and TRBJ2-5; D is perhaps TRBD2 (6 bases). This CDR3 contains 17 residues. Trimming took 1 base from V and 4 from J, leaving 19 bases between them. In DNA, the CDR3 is TGTGCCAGCAGTTTAGACTCCGGGCGGGACTGGGGAGAGACCCAGTACTTC. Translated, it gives CASSLDSGRDWGETQYF.

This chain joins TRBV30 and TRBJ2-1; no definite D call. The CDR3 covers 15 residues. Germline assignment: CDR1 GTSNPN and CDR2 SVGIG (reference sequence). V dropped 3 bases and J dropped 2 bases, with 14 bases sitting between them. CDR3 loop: CAWSAGQAAYNEQFF. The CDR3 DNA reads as TGTGCCTGGAGCGCCGGCCAGGCAGCCTACAATGAGCAGTTCTTC.

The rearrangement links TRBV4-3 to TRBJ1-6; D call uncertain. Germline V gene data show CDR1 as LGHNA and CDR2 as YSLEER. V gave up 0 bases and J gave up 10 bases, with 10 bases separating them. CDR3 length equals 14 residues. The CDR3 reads CASSQEAGFSPLHF. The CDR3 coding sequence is TGCGCCAGCAGCCAAGAAGCGGGGTTCTCACCCCTCCACTTT.

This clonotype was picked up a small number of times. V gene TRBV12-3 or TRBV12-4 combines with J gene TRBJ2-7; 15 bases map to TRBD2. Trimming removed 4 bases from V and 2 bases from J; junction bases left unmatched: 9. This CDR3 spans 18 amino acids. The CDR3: CASSSPGLAGGLPYEQYF. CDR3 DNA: TGTGCCAGCAGTTCCCCAGGACTAGCGGGGGGGCTCCCCTACGAGCAGTACTTC.

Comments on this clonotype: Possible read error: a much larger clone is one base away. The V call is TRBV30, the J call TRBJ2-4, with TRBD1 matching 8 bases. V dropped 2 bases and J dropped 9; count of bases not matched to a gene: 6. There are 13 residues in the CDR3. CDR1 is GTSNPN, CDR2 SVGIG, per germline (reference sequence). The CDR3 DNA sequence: TGTGCCTGGAGTCAGGGGGCCGGAGCCATTCAGTACTTC. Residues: CAWSQGAGAIQYF.

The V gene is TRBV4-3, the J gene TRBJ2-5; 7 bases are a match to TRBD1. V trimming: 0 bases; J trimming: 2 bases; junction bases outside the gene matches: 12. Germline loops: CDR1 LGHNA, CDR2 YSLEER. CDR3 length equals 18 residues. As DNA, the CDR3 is TGCGCCAGCAGCCAAGATTCCGCTTGGACAGGACGACAAGAGACCCAGTACTTC. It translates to CASSQDSAWTGRQETQYF.

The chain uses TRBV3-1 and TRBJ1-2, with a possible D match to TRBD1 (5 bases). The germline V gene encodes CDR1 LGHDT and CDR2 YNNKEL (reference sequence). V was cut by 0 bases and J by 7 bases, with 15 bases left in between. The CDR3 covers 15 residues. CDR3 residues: CASSQDLRGSIGYTF. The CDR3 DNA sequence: TGTGCCAGCAGCCAAGACCTGCGGGGGTCTATTGGCTACACCTTC.

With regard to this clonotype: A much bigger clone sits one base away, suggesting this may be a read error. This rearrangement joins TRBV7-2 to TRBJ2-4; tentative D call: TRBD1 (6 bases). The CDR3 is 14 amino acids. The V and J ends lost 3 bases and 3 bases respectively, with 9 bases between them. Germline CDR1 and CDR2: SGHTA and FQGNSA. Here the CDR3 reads CASSFRTDKNIQYF. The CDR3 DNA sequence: TGTGCCAGCAGCTTCCGGACAGACAAAAACATTCAGTACTTC.

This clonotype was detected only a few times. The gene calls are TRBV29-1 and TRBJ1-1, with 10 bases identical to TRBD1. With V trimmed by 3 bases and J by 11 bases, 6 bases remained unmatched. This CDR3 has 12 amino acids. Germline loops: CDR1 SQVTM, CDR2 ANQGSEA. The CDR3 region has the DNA TGCAGCGTTGACCCCGGACAGGGGGGGGCTTTCTTT. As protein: CSVDPGQGGAFF.

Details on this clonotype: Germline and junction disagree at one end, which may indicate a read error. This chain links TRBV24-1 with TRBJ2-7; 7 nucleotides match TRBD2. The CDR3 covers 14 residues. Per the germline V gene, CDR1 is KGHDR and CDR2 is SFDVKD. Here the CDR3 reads CPTGGGGTYNEQYF. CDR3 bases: TGTCCCACCGGCGGCGGGGGTACGTACAATGAGCAGTACTTC.

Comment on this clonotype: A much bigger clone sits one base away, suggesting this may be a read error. The CDR3 DNA reads as TGTGCCGGCAGTTTAGCGGGGTACACAGATACGCAGTATTTT. Its protein is CAGSLAGYTDTQYF. V and J are TRBV12-3 or TRBV12-4 and TRBJ2-3, with 8 bases that match TRBD2. The CDR3 runs to 14 residues.

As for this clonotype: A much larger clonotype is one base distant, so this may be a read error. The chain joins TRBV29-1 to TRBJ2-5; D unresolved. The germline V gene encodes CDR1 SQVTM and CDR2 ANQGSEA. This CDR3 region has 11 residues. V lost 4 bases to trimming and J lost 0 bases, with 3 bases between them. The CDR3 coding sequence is TGCAGCGTTGGCGACCAAGAGACCCAGTACTTC. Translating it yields CSVGDQETQYF.

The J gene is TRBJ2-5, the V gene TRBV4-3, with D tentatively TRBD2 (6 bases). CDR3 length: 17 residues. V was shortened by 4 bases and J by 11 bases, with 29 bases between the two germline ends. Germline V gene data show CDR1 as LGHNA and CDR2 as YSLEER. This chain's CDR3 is CASSPKILGEDYNEQYF. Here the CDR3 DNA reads TGCGCCAGCAGCCCCAAGATCTTGGGGGAGGACTACAATGAGCAGTACTTC.